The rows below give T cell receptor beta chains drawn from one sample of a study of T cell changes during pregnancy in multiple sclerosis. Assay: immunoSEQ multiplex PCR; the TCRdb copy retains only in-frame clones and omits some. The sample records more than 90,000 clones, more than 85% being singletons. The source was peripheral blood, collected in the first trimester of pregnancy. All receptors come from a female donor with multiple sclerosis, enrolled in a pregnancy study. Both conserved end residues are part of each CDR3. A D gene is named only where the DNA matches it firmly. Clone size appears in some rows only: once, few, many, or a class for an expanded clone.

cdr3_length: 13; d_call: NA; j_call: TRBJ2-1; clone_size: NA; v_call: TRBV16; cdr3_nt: TGTGCCAGCAGCCAATTGTCAGTTAACGAGCAGTTCTTC; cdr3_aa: CASSQLSVNEQFF
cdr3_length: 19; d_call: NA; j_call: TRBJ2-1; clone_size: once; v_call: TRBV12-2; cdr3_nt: TGTGCAAGTCGCTTAGCCCGACCCCTCTCAGCGGGAGCCTACAATGAGCAGTTCTTC; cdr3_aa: CASRLARPLSAGAYNEQFF
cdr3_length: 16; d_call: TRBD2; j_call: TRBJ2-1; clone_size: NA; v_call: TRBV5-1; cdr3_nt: TGCGCCAGCAGTTTAGCGGGAGGGAGCTCCTACAATGAGCAGTTCTTC; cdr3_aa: CASSLAGGSSYNEQFF
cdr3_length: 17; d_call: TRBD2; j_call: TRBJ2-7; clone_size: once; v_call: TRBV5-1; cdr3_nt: TGCGCCAGCAGCACGGACACCGGGACTACCGCAGTCTACGAGCAGTACTTC; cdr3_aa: CASSTDTGTTAVYEQYF
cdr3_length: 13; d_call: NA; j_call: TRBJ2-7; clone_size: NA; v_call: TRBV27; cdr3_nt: TGTGCCAGCAGTGTGACAGTGGGCTACGAGCAGTACTTC; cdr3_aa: CASSVTVGYEQYF
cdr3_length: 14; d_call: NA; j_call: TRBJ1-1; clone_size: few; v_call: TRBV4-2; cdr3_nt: TGTGCCAGCAGCCAGGCCCCCCGGAGGACTGAAGCTTTCTTT; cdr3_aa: CASSQAPRRTEAFF
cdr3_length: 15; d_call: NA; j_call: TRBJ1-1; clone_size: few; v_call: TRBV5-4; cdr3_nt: TGTGCCAGCAGCTTGGCCAGGGGATCAAACACTGAAGCTTTCTTT; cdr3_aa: CASSLARGSNTEAFF
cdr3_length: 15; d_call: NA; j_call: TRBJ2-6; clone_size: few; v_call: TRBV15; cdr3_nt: TGTGCCACCAGCAGAGAAAGGGGGGGCTTAGACGTCCTGACTTTC; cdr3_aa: CATSRERGGLDVLTF
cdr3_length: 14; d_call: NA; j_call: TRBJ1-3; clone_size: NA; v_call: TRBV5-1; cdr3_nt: TGCGCCAGCAGTCCCAGGACAGACGGAAACACCATATATTTT; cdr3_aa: CASSPRTDGNTIYF
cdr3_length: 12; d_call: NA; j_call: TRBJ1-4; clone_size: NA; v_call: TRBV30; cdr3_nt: TGTGCCTGGAGTGTAGCGGGGGTATTGCTGTTTTTT; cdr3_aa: CAWSVAGVLLFF
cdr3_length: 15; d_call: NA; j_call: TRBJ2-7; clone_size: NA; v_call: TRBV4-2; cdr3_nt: TGTGCCAGCAGCCAACCTCTTAGCGGAAACTACGAGCAGTACTTC; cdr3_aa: CASSQPLSGNYEQYF
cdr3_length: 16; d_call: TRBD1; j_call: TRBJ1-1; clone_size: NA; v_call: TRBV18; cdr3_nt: TGTGCCAGCTCTCCAGGGGGCTTGGGGAAGAACACTGAAGCTTTCTTT; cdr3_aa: CASSPGGLGKNTEAFF
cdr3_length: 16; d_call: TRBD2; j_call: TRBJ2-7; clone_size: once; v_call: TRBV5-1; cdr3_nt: TGCGCCAGCAGCCCGGAGGCTAGCGGGGGCACCTACGAGCAGTACTTC; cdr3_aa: CASSPEASGGTYEQYF
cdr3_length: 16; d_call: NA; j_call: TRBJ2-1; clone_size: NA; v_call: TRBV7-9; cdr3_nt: TGTGCCAGCAGGCCGAAATTGGGGGCCCGGAGGAGTGAGCAGTTCTTC; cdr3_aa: CASRPKLGARRSEQFF
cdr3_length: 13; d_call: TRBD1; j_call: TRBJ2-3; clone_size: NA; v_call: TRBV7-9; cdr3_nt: TGTGCCAGCAGGGGGACAGGGCTCGATACGCAGTATTTT; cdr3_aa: CASRGTGLDTQYF
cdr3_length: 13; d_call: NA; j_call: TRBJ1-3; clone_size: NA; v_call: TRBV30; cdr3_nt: TGTGCATCAAGCGCGTCGTCTGGAAACACCATATATTTT; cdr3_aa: CASSASSGNTIYF
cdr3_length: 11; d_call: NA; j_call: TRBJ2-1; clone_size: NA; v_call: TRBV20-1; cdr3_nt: TGCAGTGCTAGAAAGGGAGATGAGCAGTTCTTC; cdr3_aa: CSARKGDEQFF
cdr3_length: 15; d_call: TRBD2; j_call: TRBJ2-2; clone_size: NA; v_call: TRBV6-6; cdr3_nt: TGTGCCAGCGGGGGGACTAGCGGGATCACCGGGGAGCTGTTTTTT; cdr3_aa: CASGGTSGITGELFF
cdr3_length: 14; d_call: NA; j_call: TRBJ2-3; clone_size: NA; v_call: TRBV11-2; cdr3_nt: TGTGCCAGCAGCTTACCTTACAGGGACGATACGCAGTATTTT; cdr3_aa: CASSLPYRDDTQYF
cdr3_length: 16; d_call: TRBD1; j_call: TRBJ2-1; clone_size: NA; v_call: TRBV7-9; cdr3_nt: TGTGCCAGCAGCTTATCGACAGGGCGCGCCTACAATGAGCAGTTCTTC; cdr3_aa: CASSLSTGRAYNEQFF
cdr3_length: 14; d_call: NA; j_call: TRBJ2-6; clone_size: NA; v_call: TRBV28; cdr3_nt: TGTGCCAGCAGTTTCGGGTCTGGGGCCAACGTCCTGACTTTC; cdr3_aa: CASSFGSGANVLTF
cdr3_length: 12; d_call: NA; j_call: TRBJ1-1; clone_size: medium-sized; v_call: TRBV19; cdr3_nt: TGTGCCAGTAGGATCGGAGACACTGAAGCTTTCTTT; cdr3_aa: CASRIGDTEAFF
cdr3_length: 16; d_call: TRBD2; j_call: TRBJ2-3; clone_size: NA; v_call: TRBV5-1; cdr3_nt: TGCGCCAGCAGCTTGGCATCTAGCGGGAGTTGGGATACGCAGTATTTT; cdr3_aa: CASSLASSGSWDTQYF
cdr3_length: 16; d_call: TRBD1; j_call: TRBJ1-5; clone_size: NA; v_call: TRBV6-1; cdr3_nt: TGTGCCAGCAGTGAAAGGCAGGGGGCAGGAAATCAGCCCCAGCATTTT; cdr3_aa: CASSERQGAGNQPQHF
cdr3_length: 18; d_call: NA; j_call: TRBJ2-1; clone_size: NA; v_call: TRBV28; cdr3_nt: TGTGCCAGCAGTCAAATCTATAGCGGAAGGACCTTCTACAATGAGCAGTTCTTC; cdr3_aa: CASSQIYSGRTFYNEQFF
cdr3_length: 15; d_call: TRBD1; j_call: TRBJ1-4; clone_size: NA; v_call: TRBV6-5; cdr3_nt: TGTGCCAGCAGTTACTCCGGGACAGCCGATGAAAAACTGTTTTTT; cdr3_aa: CASSYSGTADEKLFF
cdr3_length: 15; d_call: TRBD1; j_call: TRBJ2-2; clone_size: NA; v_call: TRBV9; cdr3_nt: TGTGCCAGCAGCGTAGTGGACAGGGGCACCGGGGAGCTGTTTTTT; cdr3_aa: CASSVVDRGTGELFF